These T cell receptor beta chains were read from a single sample in a study of beta chain features in type 1 diabetes. Clones were sequenced by immunoSEQ multiplex PCR, and TCRdb holds only the in-frame ones, with some missing. The sample yields about 710,000 clones, about 14% seen once. The sequencing sample was made of naive CD4+ T cells from blood. The receptors stem from a young man with type 1 diabetes. Each CDR3 is given with its conserved first and last residue. D genes are given only for firm matches. Clone size appears in some rows only: once, few, many, or a class for an expanded clone.

TRBJ2-7 | few | TRBD1 | TRBV4-2 | CASSSPGQGGTYEQYF | TGTGCCAGCAGCTCACCCGGACAGGGGGGCACCTACGAGCAGTACTTC
TRBJ2-7 | . | . | TRBV5-6 | CASSRRLLWEQYF | TGTGCCAGCAGCAGGCGACTCCTCTGGGAGCAGTACTTC
TRBJ2-1 | . | . | TRBV30 | CAWGYRGFRVSNEQFF | TGTGCCTGGGGCTATCGGGGTTTTAGGGTTTCGAATGAGCAGTTCTTC
TRBJ1-5 | . | . | TRBV30 | CAWRQGGGSNQPQHF | TGTGCCTGGAGGCAGGGCGGCGGGAGCAATCAGCCCCAGCATTTT
TRBJ1-3 | . | . | TRBV25-1 | CASSELQSIYF | TGTGCCAGCAGTGAACTACAGTCCATATATTTT
TRBJ1-1 | . | . | TRBV29-1 | CSVRRNTEAFF | TGCAGCGTTAGGAGGAACACTGAAGCTTTCTTT
TRBJ2-1 | . | TRBD2 | TRBV4-1 | CASSKRAQLAGGLSGEQFF | TGCGCCAGCAGCAAGAGGGCCCAACTAGCGGGGGGGCTCAGTGGGGAGCAGTTCTTC
TRBJ2-1 | . | TRBD2 | TRBV15 | CATSRGRSGTAYNEQFF | TGTGCCACCAGCAGAGGCCGAAGCGGGACCGCCTACAATGAGCAGTTCTTC
TRBJ1-5 | . | TRBD1 | TRBV6-6 | CASSSGGYQPQHF | TGTGCCAGCAGTTCAGGGGGCTACCAGCCCCAGCATTTT
TRBJ2-5 | . | . | TRBV14 | CASSRDLGETQYF | TGTGCCAGCAGCCGGGACCTTGGGGAGACCCAGTACTTC
TRBJ2-1 | . | TRBD2 | TRBV5-1 | CASSTGLAAPYNEQFF | TGCGCCAGCAGCACGGGACTAGCGGCACCCTACAATGAGCAGTTCTTC
TRBJ2-1 | . | TRBD2 | TRBV30 | CGLWGTSGRGGYNEQFF | TGTGGGCTCTGGGGGACTAGCGGGAGAGGTGGGTACAATGAGCAGTTCTTC
TRBJ1-1 | . | . | TRBV25-1 | CASRRLSQGSTEAFF | TGTGCCAGCCGACGCCTGTCTCAGGGTTCGACTGAAGCTTTCTTT
TRBJ2-1 | . | TRBD2 | TRBV5-4 | CASSLDGPSGRWDNEQFF | TGTGCCAGCAGCTTGGACGGGCCTAGCGGGAGATGGGACAATGAGCAGTTCTTC
TRBJ2-3 | few | . | TRBV7-3 | CASSPPSGTQYF | TGTGCCAGCAGCCCGCCCTCGGGTACGCAGTATTTT
TRBJ2-7 | few | . | TRBV7-2 | CASSFRGPEEQYF | TGTGCCAGCAGCTTCCGGGGCCCGGAGGAGCAGTACTTC
TRBJ1-4 | few | . | TRBV29-1 | CSVLIQGRNEKLFF | TGCAGCGTATTAATTCAGGGACGAAATGAAAAACTGTTTTTT
TRBJ2-5 | few | TRBD1 | TRBV7-8 | CASSLEGQGGVAQYF | TGTGCCAGCAGCTTAGAAGGACAGGGCGGAGTGGCCCAGTACTTC
TRBJ1-3 | few | . | TRBV6-6 | CASSYSGGGNTIYF | TGTGCCAGCAGTTACTCCGGAGGTGGAAACACCATATATTTT
TRBJ2-5 | few | . | TRBV10-3 | CAISDRTSALETQYF | TGTGCCATCAGTGACAGGACCTCGGCCCTTGAGACCCAGTACTTC
TRBJ2-3 | . | . | TRBV7-2 | CASSFSTDTQYF | TGTGCCAGCAGCTTTTCCACAGATACGCAGTATTTT
TRBJ2-4 | . | . | TRBV2 | CASLDTFKNIQYF | TGTGCCAGCCTGGACACCTTCAAAAACATTCAGTACTTC
TRBJ2-7 | few | . | TRBV6-5 | CASRGRGWEQYF | TGTGCCAGCAGAGGTAGGGGGTGGGAGCAGTACTTC
TRBJ2-5 | . | . | TRBV6-5 | CASSPVGEETQYF | TGTGCCAGCAGTCCGGTAGGGGAAGAGACCCAGTACTTC
TRBJ2-2 | . | TRBD2 | TRBV7-2 | CASSLVAGGFTGELFF | TGTGCCAGCAGCTTAGTAGCGGGGGGTTTCACCGGGGAGCTGTTTTTT
TRBJ2-4 | . | . | TRBV28 | CATDSGTKNIQYF | TGTGCCACCGACTCAGGGACCAAAAACATTCAGTACTTC
TRBJ1-1 | few | TRBD1 | TRBV2 | CATKGGTGDSEAFF | TGTGCAACCAAGGGCGGGACAGGGGATAGTGAAGCTTTCTTT
TRBJ2-7 | few | TRBD1 | TRBV7-9 | CASDFGTGAYEQYF | TGTGCCAGCGATTTCGGGACAGGGGCCTACGAGCAGTACTTC
TRBJ1-3 | few | . | TRBV10-3 | CAISESWGSGNTIYF | TGTGCCATCAGTGAGTCGTGGGGATCTGGAAACACCATATATTTT
TRBJ2-1 | once | . | TRBV27 | CASISIGISPNNEQFF | TGTGCCAGCATTTCCATAGGGATCAGCCCCAACAATGAGCAGTTCTTC
TRBJ2-1 | . | . | TRBV9 | CASSQPRGRESNEQFF | TGTGCCAGCAGCCAACCTCGAGGCAGGGAGAGCAATGAGCAGTTCTTC
TRBJ2-7 | few | . | TRBV28 | CASSPGKGYATYEQYF | TGTGCCAGCAGTCCAGGCAAGGGATACGCAACCTACGAGCAGTACTTC
TRBJ2-1 | few | TRBD2 | TRBV10-3 | CATRAGGKSSYNEQFF | TGTGCCACACGGGCGGGAGGCAAAAGCTCCTACAATGAGCAGTTCTTC
TRBJ2-3 | few | . | TRBV27 | CASSSRRSSTDTQYF | TGTGCCAGCAGTTCGCGCAGGTCTAGCACAGATACGCAGTATTTT
TRBJ2-7 | few | . | TRBV29-1 | CSGRTETYEQYF | TGCAGCGGGCGTACGGAGACCTACGAGCAGTACTTC
TRBJ2-2 | once | TRBD1 | TRBV5-1 | CASSPGQGVAGELFF | TGCGCCAGCAGCCCGGGACAGGGGGTCGCCGGGGAGCTGTTTTTT
TRBJ2-5 | . | . | TRBV5-1 | CASSIQQETQYF | TGCGCCAGCAGCATACAACAAGAGACCCAGTACTTC
TRBJ2-3 | . | . | TRBV5-4 | CASSLMIATWSTDTQYF | TGTGCCAGCAGCTTAATGATTGCTACCTGGAGCACAGATACGCAGTATTTT
TRBJ2-6 | . | . | TRBV15 | CATRDKNSGANVLTF | TGTGCCACCAGGGACAAAAACTCTGGGGCCAACGTCCTGACTTTC
TRBJ1-2 | few | . | TRBV6-5 | CASSYSELSFYGYTF | TGTGCCAGCAGTTACTCCGAACTCAGCTTCTATGGCTACACCTTC
TRBJ2-6 | . | . | TRBV6-5 | CASSGAATGANVLTF | TGTGCCAGCAGTGGGGCGGCCACTGGGGCCAACGTCCTGACTTTC
TRBJ1-5 | few | TRBD1 | TRBV30 | CAWTGTANQPQHF | TGTGCCTGGACTGGGACAGCCAACCAGCCCCAGCATTTT
TRBJ2-5 | few | . | TRBV7-9 | CASSWAEQETQYF | TGTGCCAGCAGCTGGGCAGAACAAGAGACCCAGTACTTC
TRBJ2-1 | few | . | TRBV30 | CAWSSSRRAHSYNEQFF | TGTGCCTGGAGTAGTTCTAGGAGGGCCCACTCCTACAATGAGCAGTTCTTC
TRBJ1-2 | few | . | TRBV30 | CAWSRPETARIGYTF | TGTGCCTGGAGTAGGCCTGAGACCGCACGGATAGGCTACACCTTC
TRBJ2-7 | few | . | TRBV20-1 | CSARVDEQYF | TGCAGTGCTAGAGTGGACGAGCAGTACTTC
TRBJ2-5 | few | . | TRBV10-2 | CATTIQETQYF | TGCGCCACCACGATACAAGAGACCCAGTACTTC
TRBJ2-1 | . | TRBD2 | TRBV9 | CASSAGLATNEQFF | TGTGCCAGCAGCGCCGGACTAGCGACAAATGAGCAGTTCTTC
TRBJ2-1 | . | . | TRBV5-4 | CASSQVGEQFF | TGTGCCAGCAGCCAAGTAGGGGAGCAGTTCTTC
TRBJ1-5 | . | . | TRBV6-5 | CASQRGGNQPQHF | TGTGCCTCACAGCGGGGGGGCAATCAGCCCCAGCATTTT
TRBJ2-3 | . | TRBD2 | TRBV4-1 | CASSQGVTGGRGTDTQYF | TGCGCCAGCAGCCAAGGTGTTACGGGAGGCAGGGGCACAGATACGCAGTATTTT
TRBJ2-1 | few | . | TRBV19 | CASSSMGNEQFF | TGTGCCAGTAGTTCCATGGGAAATGAGCAGTTCTTC
TRBJ2-7 | . | . | TRBV18 | CASSPRREKGYEQYF | TGTGCCAGCTCACCACGCAGGGAAAAGGGCTACGAGCAGTACTTC